This T cell receptor beta chain was captured in a study of regulatory T cells in long-lasting Graves disease. This clonotype was recorded many times. CDR1 is SGHTA and CDR2 is FQGNSA in the germline V gene. The germline V and J ends were trimmed by 2 bases and 4 bases, with 12 bases remaining between them. The CDR3 has 14 amino acids. Time point of the sample: newly diagnosed GD, antithyroid drugs for less than 3 months. The authors made the TCR library using RNA they extracted from PBMCs. Building of the TCR beta libraries involved iRepertoire HTBI primers and Arm-PCR of CDR3 regions. TCRdb independently ran MiXCR on the multiplex PCR reads; one entry per CDR3 protein. The sample includes fewer than 450,000 distinct CDR3 sequences, 14% to 15% seen only once; the top ten take over 7.5%. These same records also appear under a second study, on T cells in Graves' hyperthyroidism and ophthalmopathy.

The specimen comprised peripheral blood mononuclear cells (PBMCs), sampled at new diagnosis, from a patient treated with antithyroid drugs. The chain uses TRBV7-2 and TRBJ2-7, with a weak D call TRBD2 (7 bases). This clonotype was obtained from a woman between 40 and 55 years old with Graves disease. CDR3 protein: CASSLYREGYEQYF. DNA for the CDR3: TGTGCCAGCAGCTTATACAGGGAGGGTTACGAGCAGTACTTC.